This is a list of T cell receptor beta chains from one sample in a study of tumor-infiltrating lymphocytes in primary liver carcinoma. One entry per CDR3 protein, called by TCRdb with MiXCR from the multiplex PCR reads. The table includes tens of thousands of distinct CDR3 sequences, 55% to 85% detected once. The sequenced material came from liver tumor tissue from sampling region 1. The origin of the receptors is a man aged 35-49 years with primary liver carcinoma and hepatitis B virus infection. Both conserved end residues are part of each CDR3. The D gene is left open where the match is weak. The size entry is marked missing in some rows and otherwise reads once, few, many or a size class.

V	size	J	D	CDR3	DNA
TRBV11-2	NA	TRBJ2-3	NA	CASSLRVPNTDTQYF	TGTGCCAGCAGCTTAAGAGTCCCCAACACAGATACGCAGTATTTT
TRBV7-9	NA	TRBJ2-7	NA	CASSFSGEISYEQYF	TGTGCCAGCAGCTTCTCGGGAGAGATCTCCTACGAGCAGTACTTC
TRBV11-3	few	TRBJ2-7	NA	CASSFHRRPSEQYF	TGTGCCAGCAGCTTCCATAGGAGGCCGAGCGAGCAGTACTTC
TRBV6-2/TRBV6-3	NA	TRBJ2-6	NA	CASSGWVDPDYGANVLTF	TGTGCTAGCAGTGGGTGGGTCGACCCTGACTATGGGGCCAACGTCCTGACTTTC
TRBV29-1	many	TRBJ1-2	TRBD1	CSVATLSDRGPNGYTF	TGCAGCGTCGCAACCCTATCGGACAGGGGGCCGAATGGCTACACCTTC
TRBV11-2	once	TRBJ2-7	NA	CANNLTDVAYEQYF	TGTGCCAACAACTTAACCGACGTAGCATACGAGCAGTACTTC
TRBV29-1	NA	TRBJ2-2	NA	CSDATNIGELFF	TGCAGCGATGCTACAAATATCGGGGAGCTGTTTTTT
TRBV11-2	NA	TRBJ2-3	TRBD2	CVSSLTESGRDTQYF	TGTGTCAGCAGCTTAACCGAGAGCGGGAGAGATACACAGTATTTT
TRBV30	NA	TRBJ1-5	NA	CGWRMGTGERQPQHF	TGTGGCTGGAGAATGGGAACAGGAGAACGACAGCCCCAGCATTTT
TRBV6-6	NA	TRBJ2-3	TRBD1	CASSMDRPTQYF	TGTGCCAGCAGTATGGACAGGCCGACGCAATATTTT
TRBV5-5	NA	TRBJ2-2	TRBD2	CACSRGLAGDSNTGELFF	TGTGCTTGCAGCAGGGGACTAGCGGGAGACTCGAACACCGGGGAGCTGTTTTTT
TRBV11-2	NA	TRBJ2-2	NA	CASGIERGELFF	TGTGCCAGCGGCATCGAGCGCGGGGAGCTGTTTTTT
TRBV14	NA	TRBJ2-7	NA	CACSQEGTVGF	TGTGCCTGCAGCCAAGAGGGAACGGTGGGCTTC
TRBV5-1	NA	TRBJ2-2	NA	CASSYEITWELFF	TGCGCCAGCAGCTATGAGATCACCTGGGAGCTGTTTTTT
TRBV6-2/TRBV6-3	medium-sized	TRBJ2-1	TRBD1	CASSYTSGTGGFF	TGTGCCAGCAGTTACACGTCCGGGACAGGGGGGTTCTTC
TRBV2	NA	TRBJ2-1	TRBD2	CASSEMSLAGDGGNEQFF	TGTGCCAGCAGTGAAATGAGTCTAGCGGGAGACGGGGGTAATGAGCAGTTCTTC
TRBV7-9	many	TRBJ2-7	NA	CASSLAGPAYEQYF	TGTGCCAGCAGCTTAGCGGGTCCCGCCTACGAGCAGTACTTC